A single T cell receptor beta chain is shown here with its context. The antigen remains undetermined. From germline, CDR1 is GTSNPN and CDR2 SVGIG (reference sequence). This CDR3 contains 11 residues. V was cut by 7 bases and J by 6 bases, with 10 bases left in between. These data belong to a study of cytomegalovirus exposure and HLA in healthy donors. Study results and limitations: Relative to equally common others, HLA-associated TCR beta chains showed greater clonal expansion in a later analysis. The records held CMV serostatus as the only immune exposure information. Later on, a genetic analysis was performed. It linked a missense variant in DCLRE1C with V- and J-gene trimming of TCR beta.

The PCR employed 60 Vbeta primers together with 13 Jbeta primers. Repertoires were generated with immunoSEQ multiplex PCR, while TCRdb's copy carries only in-frame clones and drops some. Of about 120,000 clones in the sample, about 80% were seen once. The chain couples TRBV30 to TRBJ2-1, with TRBD1 as a possible D gene (6 bases). The sequence was obtained from a man under 40 in good health and CMV-seropositive. Sequencing used PBMCs. The CDR3 spells CAFRGPNEQFF. The CDR3 nucleotides are TGTGCCTTCAGGGGCCCCAATGAGCAGTTCTTC.